Listed below are T cell receptor beta chains from one sample, sequenced in a study of T cells after yellow fever vaccination. TCRdb redid the calling of the 5' RACE reads with MiXCR, one entry per CDR3 protein. Of 350,000 to 550,000 distinct CDR3 sequences in the sample, roughly a sixth were seen once. The material was PBMCs, obtained before the yellow fever booster vaccination. These receptors all come from a young man who received the YFV17D yellow fever vaccine. Both conserved end residues are part of each CDR3. Fields, in order: clone size, V gene, D gene, J gene, CDR3 protein, CDR3 DNA. A D gene is named only where the DNA matches it firmly. Size is stated for part of the rows, as once, few or many counts, or as a class when the clone is expanded.

>NA|TRBV18|NA|TRBJ1-1
CASSLSTGNSEAFF
TGTGCCAGCTCACTATCGACTGGGAACTCTGAAGCTTTCTTT
>few|TRBV5-1|TRBD2|TRBJ2-2
CASSSPSGVGTGELFF
TGCGCCAGCAGCTCGCCTAGCGGGGTCGGTACCGGGGAGCTGTTTTTT
>NA|TRBV20-1|NA|TRBJ1-1
CSALTPPGDWPLGTEAFF
TGCAGTGCTTTAACACCTCCTGGGGATTGGCCCCTGGGCACTGAAGCTTTCTTT
>NA|TRBV7-8|TRBD2|TRBJ2-2
CASRLLATTNTGELFF
TGTGCCAGCAGGCTACTAGCGACTACGAACACCGGGGAGCTGTTTTTT
>few|TRBV10-3|NA|TRBJ1-2
CAIEAGGGYTF
TGTGCCATCGAGGCGGGTGGTGGCTACACCTTC
>many|TRBV27|NA|TRBJ2-4
CASSSSVLAKNIQYF
TGTGCCAGCAGTTCTTCAGTTCTAGCCAAAAACATTCAGTACTTC
>many|TRBV7-2|TRBD2|TRBJ2-2
CASSQSRGGHGELFF
TGTGCCAGCAGCCAGTCCCGGGGGGGCCACGGGGAGCTGTTTTTT
>NA|TRBV12-3/TRBV12-4|NA|TRBJ2-1
CASRWRAEQFF
TGTGCCAGCAGGTGGAGGGCTGAGCAGTTCTTC
>many|TRBV4-3|NA|TRBJ2-3
CASSQATDTQYF
TGCGCCAGCAGCCAAGCCACAGATACGCAGTATTTT
>few|TRBV18|NA|TRBJ1-4
CASTRGGTGEKLFF
TGTGCCAGCACGCGCGGGGGAACTGGAGAAAAACTGTTTTTT
>NA|TRBV10-3|NA|TRBJ1-4
CAISKAGATNEKLFF
TGTGCCATCAGTAAAGCAGGCGCAACTAATGAAAAACTGTTTTTT
>few|TRBV27|NA|TRBJ2-7
CASSPPSIQDF
TGTGCCAGCAGTCCCCCCTCCATCCAGGACTTC